This T cell receptor (beta chain) was documented in a study of graft-versus-host responses after intestinal transplantation. Study background: Multivisceral, liver-intestinal, or isolated intestinal transplants were received by the recipients. Following induction with anti-thymocyte globulin, all recipients were given tacrolimus and steroids for around three years. Points from the study as a whole: Graft-donor T cell macrochimerism coincided with high graft-versus-host to host-versus-graft clonal ratios in allografts.

Sequencing was performed with immunoSEQ multiplex PCR; in TCRdb, only in-frame clones are kept and a portion is missing. The sample has 43,000 or so clones; approximately 94% are singletons. Note on this clone: As yet, its antigen is unknown.

Per germline, CDR1 SGDLS and CDR2 YYNGEE. The CDR3 loop spans 14 amino acids. V was pared by 4 bases and J by 1 base, with 11 bases between. The chain links TRBV9 to TRBJ1-1; D unclear. The source of this sequence is a human patient who received an intestinal transplant, so some T cells may come from the graft donor. The sequencing used PBMCs, collected around 48 weeks after intestinal transplant. CDR3 protein: CASSPPGSNTEAFF. Here the CDR3 DNA reads TGTGCCAGCAGCCCTCCGGGCTCGAACACTGAAGCTTTCTTT.